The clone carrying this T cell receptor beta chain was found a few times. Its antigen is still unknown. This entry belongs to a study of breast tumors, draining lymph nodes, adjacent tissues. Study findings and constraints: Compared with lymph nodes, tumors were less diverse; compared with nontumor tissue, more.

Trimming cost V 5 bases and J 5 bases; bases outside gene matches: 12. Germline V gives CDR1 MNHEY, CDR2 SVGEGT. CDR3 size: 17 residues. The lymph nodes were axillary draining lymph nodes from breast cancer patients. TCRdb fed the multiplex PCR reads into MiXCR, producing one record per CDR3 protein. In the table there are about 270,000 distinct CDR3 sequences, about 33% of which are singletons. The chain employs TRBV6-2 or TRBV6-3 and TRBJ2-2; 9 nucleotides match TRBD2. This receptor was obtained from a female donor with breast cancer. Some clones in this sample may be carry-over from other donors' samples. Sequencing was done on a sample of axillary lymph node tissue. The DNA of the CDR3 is TGTGCCAGCAGTATCCTTCTTGGCGGGAGGGGGACCGGGGAGCTGTTTTTT. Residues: CASSILLGGRGTGELFF.